This TCR beta chain was identified during a study of blood T cells in healthy people across ages. Study as a whole: With template switching, about one barcoded beta molecule was captured per two T cells. Study-wide results and limits: Older age went with lower TCR beta diversity per million T cells, in a roughly linear way.

Deletions cut 5 bases from V and 4 bases from J, with 17 bases between. The CDR3 totals 15 residues. The germline V gene has CDR1 SGHNT and CDR2 YENEEA. A second PCR of 7 to 11 cycles used a sample-barcoded 5' primer and a J-beta primer mix. TCRdb called the 5' RACE reads again in MiXCR, with one record for every CDR3 protein. The data show over 700,000 distinct CDR3 sequences, 40% to 65% seen once. A remark on this clonotype: Its antigen is still unknown.

The sequencing sample was made of blood. The chain couples TRBV11-3 to TRBJ2-5, with D perhaps given as TRBD1 or TRBD2 (5 bases each). This TCR was recovered from an elderly man in good health. CDR3 nucleotides: TGTGCCAGCAGCGTGCTCCGCTGTGGGGGAGAGACCCAGTACTTC. As protein: CASSVLRCGGETQYF.